The rows below give T cell receptor beta chains drawn from one sample of a study of blood T cell repertoires in COVID-19. Sequenced by immunoSEQ multiplex PCR; TCRdb stores in-frame clones only, minus some. The table lists 250,000 to 400,000 clones, approximately 89% of them singletons, with approximately 1.6% in the top ten. The sequenced material came from peripheral blood. The receptors derive from a woman aged 30 to 39 with COVID-19, enrolled during active disease. The CDR3 runs from the conserved cysteine through the conserved F or W. Each record gives: D gene, J gene, clone size, V gene, CDR3 DNA, CDR3 protein. D genes are given only for firm matches. Only some rows state a clone size, as once, few, many or a class for expanded clones.

NA | TRBJ1-2 | NA | TRBV29-1 | TGCAGCGTCGGGGGGCTAAGTGGCTACACCTTC | CSVGGLSGYTF
NA | TRBJ1-1 | NA | TRBV5-6 | TGTGCCAGCAGCCCTCGAGCTTTCCCTGAAGCTTTCTTT | CASSPRAFPEAFF
NA | TRBJ2-1 | NA | TRBV7-2 | TGTGCCAGCAGCTTAGGTGAGGTCAATGAGCAGTTCTTC | CASSLGEVNEQFF
NA | TRBJ2-6 | NA | TRBV6-5 | TGTGCCAGCACCCACAGGGCTGGGGCCAACGTCCTGACTTTC | CASTHRAGANVLTF
TRBD2 | TRBJ2-5 | NA | TRBV7-9 | TGTGCCAGCAGCTTGAGCGGGGGGGCCTCAGAGACCCAGTACTTC | CASSLSGGASETQYF
NA | TRBJ1-5 | NA | TRBV12-3/TRBV12-4 | TGTGCCAGCAGCCTATTGTTACCGCCCCAGCATTTT | CASSLLLPPQHF
TRBD2 | TRBJ2-5 | NA | TRBV2 | TGTGCCAGCAGTGATCCGCCGGGACTACGCCGGGAGACCCAGTACTTC | CASSDPPGLRRETQYF
NA | TRBJ2-1 | NA | TRBV28 | TGTGCCAGCAGTCCTCTCCGAGGAGGCTCTGACTACAATGAGCAGTTCTTC | CASSPLRGGSDYNEQFF
TRBD1 | TRBJ2-6 | NA | TRBV27 | TGTGCCAGCAGAGAAATTACAGGGGGAGGGGCCAACGTCCTGACTTTC | CASREITGGGANVLTF
NA | TRBJ2-7 | NA | TRBV6-2/TRBV6-3 | TGTGCCAGCAGTGACTTTGGCCAGGGCTTTCCGTACGAGCAGTACTTC | CASSDFGQGFPYEQYF
NA | TRBJ2-1 | NA | TRBV2 | TGTGCCAGCAGTGTTAACAGGGCGGATGAGCAGTTCTTC | CASSVNRADEQFF
NA | TRBJ2-5 | NA | TRBV27 | TGTGCCAGCAGTTTATTTGGTAGTAATCAAGAGACCCAGTACTTC | CASSLFGSNQETQYF
TRBD1 | TRBJ1-6 | NA | TRBV25-1 | TGTGCCAGCTCGCCGACAGGGGTTTATACCTCCTATAATTCACCCCTCCACTTT | CASSPTGVYTSYNSPLHF
NA | TRBJ1-2 | NA | TRBV29-1 | TGCAGCGTTGATACGGGGGTCTATAACTATGGCTACACCTTC | CSVDTGVYNYGYTF
TRBD2 | TRBJ2-7 | NA | TRBV5-1 | TGCGCCAGCAGCTTGGGAATGGGACTAGCGGGGAGGGAGCAGTACTTC | CASSLGMGLAGREQYF
NA | TRBJ2-6 | NA | TRBV9 | TGTGCCAGCAGCGTCCAACAGCAGTCTGGGGCCAACGTCCTGACTTTC | CASSVQQQSGANVLTF
NA | TRBJ2-1 | NA | TRBV24-1 | TGTGCCACCAGTGATCCCAGGGTAGACGAGCAGTTCTTC | CATSDPRVDEQFF
NA | TRBJ1-2 | few | TRBV6-5 | TGTGCCAGCAGTTACTCAGGGGCTAAAGGCTACACCTTC | CASSYSGAKGYTF
TRBD1 | TRBJ1-6 | once | TRBV27 | TGTGCCAGCAGTTTAGGGACAGGGAATTCACCCCTCCACTTT | CASSLGTGNSPLHF
NA | TRBJ1-3 | NA | TRBV11-3 | TGTGCCAGCAGCCCCGGCCGGGTTGCCGGAAACACCATATATTTT | CASSPGRVAGNTIYF
NA | TRBJ1-5 | NA | TRBV30 | TGTGCCTGGAGTGTCACCAGGGGCAATCAGCCCCAGCATTTT | CAWSVTRGNQPQHF
NA | TRBJ1-1 | NA | TRBV5-4 | TGTGCCAGCAGCTTCCCAGGGAAGACTGAAGCTTTCTTT | CASSFPGKTEAFF
TRBD1 | TRBJ1-2 | NA | TRBV2 | TGTGCCAGCAGTACAATCGGGACAGGGGGAGGCTACACCTTC | CASSTIGTGGGYTF
NA | TRBJ2-7 | NA | TRBV7-2 | TGTGCCAGCAGCTTAGCGGCGGGGGCTCACGAGCAGTACTTC | CASSLAAGAHEQYF
TRBD1 | TRBJ1-4 | once | TRBV5-1 | TGCGCCAGCAGCTTGGGAGGGACAGCTAATGAAAAACTGTTTTTT | CASSLGGTANEKLFF
TRBD1 | TRBJ1-1 | NA | TRBV6-1 | TGTGCCAGCAGTGAGGCTCCCGGGACAGGGGCTTTCGAAGCTTTCTTT | CASSEAPGTGAFEAFF
TRBD2 | TRBJ2-7 | NA | TRBV5-5 | TGTGCCAGCAGCGCCTGGCCTAGCGGGGGGTTATACGAGCAGTACTTC | CASSAWPSGGLYEQYF
TRBD1 | TRBJ2-7 | NA | TRBV6-1 | TGTGCCAGCAGTGAAGGGCCCGGGGACAGGGACTACGAGCAGTACTTC | CASSEGPGDRDYEQYF
NA | TRBJ1-1 | NA | TRBV9 | TGTGCCAGCAGCGTAGCGGGGAACACTGAAGCTTTCTTT | CASSVAGNTEAFF
NA | TRBJ2-5 | NA | TRBV5-4 | TGTGCCAGCAGCTTCGAAGGTCTAGCTGGGACCCAGTACTTC | CASSFEGLAGTQYF
TRBD1 | TRBJ1-1 | NA | TRBV9 | TGTGCCAGCAGCGTCATGTCAGGGGGGAGAGAAGCTTTCTTT | CASSVMSGGREAFF
NA | TRBJ2-6 | NA | TRBV19 | TGTGCCAGTAGAAGACAGGGAGGAAATGCTGGGGCCAACGTCCTGACTTTC | CASRRQGGNAGANVLTF
TRBD1 | TRBJ1-6 | once | TRBV6-2/TRBV6-3 | TGTGCCAGCAGACCTACAGGGGGCGGTTATAATTCACCCCTCCACTTT | CASRPTGGGYNSPLHF
TRBD1 | TRBJ1-2 | NA | TRBV7-2 | TGTGCCAGCAGCTTAGGGACAGGGAATTCCTATGGCTACACCTTC | CASSLGTGNSYGYTF
NA | TRBJ2-5 | NA | TRBV19 | TGTGCCAGTAGCCAGTCAGGGTTCGGAGAGACCCAGTACTTC | CASSQSGFGETQYF